These 11 T cell receptor beta chains were sequenced from one sample in a study of beta chain features in type 1 diabetes (dated by TCRdb to the late 2010s). Receptor amplification or capture employed the immunoSEQ multiplex PCR assay. The High Capacity cDNA Reverse Transcription Kit was used to reverse transcribe all of the isolated RNA, meaning that expressed TCRB transcripts were what got sequenced. Held by TCRdb, this immuneACCESS table contains in-frame sequences only and omits some clones. Under half of the omission traces to an unresolved V gene where checked; the cause of the rest is unknown. This sample holds 300,000 to 350,000 clones; 13% to 15% were observed only once. Over 5.5% of the sample comes from the top ten. Material: central memory CD4+ T cells from blood. These receptors all stem from a man aged 25-40 years in good health.

This clone has a handful of counts. The chain recombines TRBV19 with TRBJ1-1; D not resolved. The CDR3 length is 17 residues. From germline, CDR1 is LNHDA and CDR2 SQIVND (reference sequence). Trimming cost V 0 bases and J 3 bases, with 17 bases left between them. The CDR3 DNA reads TGTGCCAGTAGTATAGATTTTAGGAAAGTAGGTCACACTGAAGCTTTCTTT. It translates to CASSIDFRKVGHTEAFF.

This clone occurred a few times. J is TRBJ2-1 and V is TRBV19; 8 bases line up with TRBD1. The germline V gene encodes CDR1 LNHDA and CDR2 SQIVND (reference sequence). Unmatched junction bases numbered 6, after V lost 6 bases and J lost 2 bases. This CDR3 has 15 residues. The CDR3 loop is CASRAGTGAYNEQFF. The CDR3 DNA is TGTGCCAGTAGAGCCGGGACAGGCGCCTACAATGAGCAGTTCTTC. The variable domain in full, completed from reference TRBV19 and TRBJ2-1, reads DGGITQSPKYLFRKEGQNVTLSCEQNLNHDAMYWYRQDPGQGLRLIYYSQIVNDFQKGDIAEGYSVSREKKESFPLTVTSAQKNPTAFYLCASRAGTGAYNEQFFGPGTRLTVL.

The gene calls are TRBV5-6 and TRBJ2-7; 8 bases agree with TRBD1. V shed 2 bases, J shed 4 bases, and the junction held 8 bases outside the gene matches. CDR1 is SGHDT, CDR2 YYEEEE, per germline. The CDR3 loop spans 15 amino acids. The DNA of the CDR3 is TGTGCCAGCAGCTTCTGGGCAGGGGGCAGGTACGAGCAGTACTTC. It is translated as CASSFWAGGRYEQYF.

The chain uses TRBV2 and TRBJ2-1; 9 bases line up with TRBD1. The CDR3 is 13 residues long. After removal of 7 bases from V and 13 bases from J, the junction contained 11 bases not matched to a gene. The germline CDR1 and CDR2 sequences are SNHLY and FYNNEI. In DNA, the CDR3 is TGTGCCAGCACTCGTATGCCGGGACAGGGACAGTTCTTC. It specifies CASTRMPGQGQFF.

This clone was counted at least ten times. V usage is TRBV10-3 and J usage is TRBJ2-6; D is possibly TRBD2 (5 bases). The germline CDR1 and CDR2 sequences are ENHRY and SYGVKD. The CDR3 contains 13 residues. V lost 8 bases and J lost 2, with 7 bases in between. DNA for the CDR3: TGTGCCATCGCGGAGGCTGGGGCCAACGTCCTGACTTTC. Translating it yields CAIAEAGANVLTF.

This clone was counted between two and nine times. The chain links TRBV2 to TRBJ2-7, with D perhaps TRBD2 (6 bases). Deletions cut 2 bases from V and 5 bases from J, with 22 bases between. The V gene's germline CDR1 is SNHLY and CDR2 FYNNEI. The length of the CDR3 is 17 residues. The CDR3: CASSEQGSTAEGHEQYF. The DNA for the CDR3 is TGTGCCAGCAGTGAACAGGGCTCGACGGCGGAGGGGCACGAGCAGTACTTC.

The rearrangement joins TRBV6-4 to TRBJ1-1, with D unclear. Trimming stripped 3 bases from V and 1 base from J, with 12 bases between. Germline lookup yields CDR1 MRHNA and CDR2 SNTAGT. The CDR3 runs 15 residues. This CDR3 is CASSEIGRRNTEAFF. CDR3 DNA sequence: TGTGCCAGCAGTGAAATAGGGCGGAGGAACACTGAAGCTTTCTTT.

CDR3 DNA: TGCGCCAGCAGCGCTAGAAGGGCCGGGGCCAACGTCCTGACTTTC. Protein product: CASSARRAGANVLTF. This rearrangement joins TRBV4-1 to TRBJ2-6; no reliable D call. Germline V CDR1 and CDR2: MGHRA, YSYEKL. The CDR3 totals 15 residues. Trimming removed 5 bases from V and 4 bases from J, with 12 bases in between.

This clone has a handful of counts. The chain is built from TRBV7-2 and TRBJ2-5; 8 bases are shared with TRBD1. CDR1 is SGHTA, CDR2 FQGNSA, per germline. The J segment lost 4 bases and the V segment lost 0 bases, leaving 1 base of the junction unmatched. The CDR3 length is 14 residues. The CDR3: CASSLADRAETQYF. The CDR3, as DNA: TGTGCCAGCAGCTTAGCGGACAGGGCAGAGACCCAGTACTTC.

A few counts support this clone. V is TRBV6-5 and J is TRBJ1-1; D remains ambiguous. CDR1 is MNHEY, CDR2 SVGAGI, per germline. Trimming pared 6 bases from V and 0 bases from J, leaving 11 bases between. The CDR3 extends over 14 amino acids. The CDR3: CASSLGRVNTEAFF. As DNA, the CDR3 is TGTGCCAGCAGCCTCGGGAGGGTGAACACTGAAGCTTTCTTT.

The chain carries TRBV27 and TRBJ1-6; 7 bases agree with TRBD1. Germline CDR1 is MNHEY and CDR2 is SMNVEV (reference sequence). The CDR3 totals 16 residues. V shed 6 bases, J shed 9 bases, and the junction held 14 bases outside the gene matches. In nucleotides, the CDR3 is TGTGCCAGCAGGCTAGACGGAACAGGGGTCTTTTCACCCCTCCACTTT. Amino acids: CASRLDGTGVFSPLHF.